This T cell receptor beta chain was retrieved from a study of shared clonotypes between healthy human individuals. Germline assignment: CDR1 SNHLY and CDR2 FYNNEI. CDR3 length: 14 residues. V was cut by 7 bases and J by 4 bases, with 13 bases left in between. The protocol was immunoSEQ multiplex PCR, while the TCRdb copy is restricted to in-frame clones and leaves out a portion. The sample includes about 660,000 clones, approximately 74% of them seen just once. This receptor was identified in a woman in her thirties in good health. The sequencing input was memory CD4+ T cells sorted from blood. Regarding subset: CD45RA-negative fraction. The V and J genes are TRBV2 and TRBJ1-4; no clear D gene. CDR3 loop: CASNSGNSNEKLFF. The DNA of the CDR3 is TGTGCCAGCAACAGCGGAAACAGTAATGAAAAACTGTTTTTT.